This T cell receptor (beta chain) was profiled in a study of cytomegalovirus exposure and HLA in healthy donors. Study-level findings and limits: The authors listed 150 or so TCR beta chains as cytomegalovirus-associated.

To note about this clone: Antigen unknown.

Researchers ran the PCR with 60 Vbeta and 13 Jbeta primers. The table came from immunoSEQ multiplex PCR; TCRdb's copy has only in-frame clones and leaves some out. The table records over 150,000 clones, 77% of them present only once. Germline V gene lookup returns CDR1 SGHNT and CDR2 YYREEE (reference sequence). V dropped 2 bases and J dropped 6; count of bases not matched to a gene: 12. The CDR3 extends over 16 amino acids. Input material: PBMCs. This sequence originates from a woman aged 60 to 75 in good health and CMV-seropositive. V usage is TRBV5-4 and J usage is TRBJ1-1, with TRBD1 matching 8 bases. DNA for the CDR3: TGTGCCAGCAGCTTTCCGAACAGGGGGGCGCGTGCTGAAGCTTTCTTT. Encoded protein: CASSFPNRGARAEAFF.